The next 2 T cell receptor beta chains were all read from a single sample in a study of blood T cell repertoires in COVID-19. Method: immunoSEQ multiplex PCR; TCRdb's copy keeps in-frame clones and lacks some. The sample carries approximately 140,000 clones, 80% to 90% recorded once. The sample taken for sequencing was PBMCs or T cells enriched from blood (not recorded which). These receptors were taken from a woman in her fifties or sixties with acute COVID-19.

The J gene is TRBJ1-4, the V gene TRBV18; tentatively, D is TRBD1 (5 bases). CDR3 length equals 17 residues. Per the germline V gene, CDR1 is KGHSH and CDR2 is LQKENI. Trimming took off 6 bases at V and 2 bases at J, with 19 bases between the two ends. DNA of the CDR3: TGTGCCAGCTCCGCCGGGGGGAGAAGTTCCACTAATGAAAAACTGTTTTTT. Translation gives CASSAGGRSSTNEKLFF. Together with reference TRBV18 and TRBJ1-4, the CDR3 gives the full variable domain: NAGVMQNPRHLVRRRGQEARLRCSPMKGHSHVYWYRQLPEEGLKFMVYLQKENIIDESGMPKERFSAEFPKEGPSILRIQQVVRGDSAAYFCASSAGGRSSTNEKLFFGSGTQLSVL.

The rearrangement uses TRBV19 and TRBJ1-5; weak D call: TRBD1 (5 bases). V dropped 2 bases and J dropped 3 bases, with 11 bases sitting between them. CDR1 and CDR2 from the germline V gene are LNHDA and SQIVND (reference sequence). This CDR3 is 15 amino acids long. The CDR3 DNA is TGTGCCAGTAGTATATCCCAGGGATCCAATCAGCCCCAGCATTTT. This translates into CASSISQGSNQPQHF.